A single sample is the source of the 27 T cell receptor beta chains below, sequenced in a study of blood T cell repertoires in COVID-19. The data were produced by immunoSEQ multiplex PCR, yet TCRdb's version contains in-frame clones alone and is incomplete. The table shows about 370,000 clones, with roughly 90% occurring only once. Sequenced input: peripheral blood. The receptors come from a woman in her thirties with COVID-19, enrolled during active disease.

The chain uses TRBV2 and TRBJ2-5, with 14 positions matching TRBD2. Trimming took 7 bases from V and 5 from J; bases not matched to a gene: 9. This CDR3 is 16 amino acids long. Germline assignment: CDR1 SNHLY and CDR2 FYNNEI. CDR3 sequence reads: CASKGTSGGLGETQYF. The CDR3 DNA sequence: TGTGCCAGCAAAGGGACTAGCGGGGGATTAGGGGAGACCCAGTACTTC. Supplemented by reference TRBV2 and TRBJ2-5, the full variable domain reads EPEVTQTPSHQVTQMGQEVILRCVPISNHLYFYWYRQILGQKVEFLVSFYNNEISEKSEIFDDQFSVERPDGSNFTLKIRSTKLEDSAMYFCASKGTSGGLGETQYFGPGTRLLVL.

The CDR3 nucleotides read TGTGCCAGCAGCCGCGGACTAGCGGAAAACACCGGGGAGCTGTTTTTT. This sequence encodes CASSRGLAENTGELFF. The chain is built from TRBV6-2 or TRBV6-3 and TRBJ2-2, with TRBD2 matching over 10 bases. CDR1 MNHEY and CDR2 SVGEGT come from the germline V gene. After removal of 6 bases from V and 2 bases from J, the junction contained 6 bases not matched to a gene. The CDR3 totals 16 residues.

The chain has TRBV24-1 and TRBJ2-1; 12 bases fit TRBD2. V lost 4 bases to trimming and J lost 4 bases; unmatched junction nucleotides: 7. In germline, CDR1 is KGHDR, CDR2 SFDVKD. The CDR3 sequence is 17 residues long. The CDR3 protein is CATSDRLTSGSYNEQFF. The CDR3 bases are TGTGCCACCAGTGACCGACTGACTAGCGGGAGTTACAATGAGCAGTTCTTC.

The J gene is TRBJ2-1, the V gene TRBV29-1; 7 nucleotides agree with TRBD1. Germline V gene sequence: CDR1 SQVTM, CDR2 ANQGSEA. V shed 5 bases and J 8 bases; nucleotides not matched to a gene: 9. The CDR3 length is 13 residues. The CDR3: CSVLVDRVDEQFF. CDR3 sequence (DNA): TGCAGCGTTTTAGTCGACAGGGTTGATGAGCAGTTCTTC.

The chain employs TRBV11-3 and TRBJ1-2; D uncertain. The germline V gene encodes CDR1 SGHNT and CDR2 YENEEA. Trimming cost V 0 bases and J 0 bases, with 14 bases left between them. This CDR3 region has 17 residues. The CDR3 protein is CASSLDLMGSPNYGYTF. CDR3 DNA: TGTGCCAGCAGCTTAGATCTAATGGGCAGTCCTAACTATGGCTACACCTTC.

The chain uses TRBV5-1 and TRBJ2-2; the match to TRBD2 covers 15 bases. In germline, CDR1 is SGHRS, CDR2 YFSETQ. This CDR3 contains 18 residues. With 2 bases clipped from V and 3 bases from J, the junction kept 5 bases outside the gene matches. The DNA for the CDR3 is TGCGCCAGCAGCTTTGGACTAGCGGGAGGGGCTGACACCGGGGAGCTGTTTTTT. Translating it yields CASSFGLAGGADTGELFF.

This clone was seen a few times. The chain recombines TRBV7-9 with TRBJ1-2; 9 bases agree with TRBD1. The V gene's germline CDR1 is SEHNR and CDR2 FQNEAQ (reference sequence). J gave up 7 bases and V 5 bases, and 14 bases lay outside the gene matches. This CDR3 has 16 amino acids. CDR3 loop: CASSPFTGTGRAGYTF. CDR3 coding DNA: TGTGCCAGCAGCCCGTTTACCGGGACAGGGCGCGCTGGCTACACCTTC.

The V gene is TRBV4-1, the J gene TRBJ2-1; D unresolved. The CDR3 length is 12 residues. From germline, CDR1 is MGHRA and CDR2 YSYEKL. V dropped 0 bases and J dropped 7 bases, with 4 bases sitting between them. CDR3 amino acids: CASSQDRNEQFF. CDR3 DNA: TGCGCCAGCAGCCAAGATCGGAATGAGCAGTTCTTC.

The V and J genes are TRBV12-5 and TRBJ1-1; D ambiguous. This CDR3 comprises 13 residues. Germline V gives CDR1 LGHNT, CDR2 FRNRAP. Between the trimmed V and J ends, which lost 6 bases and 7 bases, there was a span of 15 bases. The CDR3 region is CASGPLRQLEAFF. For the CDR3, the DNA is TGTGCTAGTGGCCCATTGAGGCAGCTTGAAGCTTTCTTT.

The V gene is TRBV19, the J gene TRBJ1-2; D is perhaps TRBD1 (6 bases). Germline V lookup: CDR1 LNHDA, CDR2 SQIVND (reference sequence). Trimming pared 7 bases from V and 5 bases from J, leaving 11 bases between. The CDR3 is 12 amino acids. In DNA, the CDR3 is TGTGCCAGTACGGTCAGGGGTTATGGCTACACCTTC. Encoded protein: CASTVRGYGYTF.

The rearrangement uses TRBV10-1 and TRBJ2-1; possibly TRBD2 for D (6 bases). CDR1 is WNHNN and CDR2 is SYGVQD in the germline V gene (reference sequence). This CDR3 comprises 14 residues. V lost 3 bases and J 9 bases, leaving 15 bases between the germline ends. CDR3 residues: CASSEAGPLGEQFF. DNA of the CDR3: TGCGCCAGCAGTGAAGCGGGCCCACTGGGTGAGCAGTTCTTC.

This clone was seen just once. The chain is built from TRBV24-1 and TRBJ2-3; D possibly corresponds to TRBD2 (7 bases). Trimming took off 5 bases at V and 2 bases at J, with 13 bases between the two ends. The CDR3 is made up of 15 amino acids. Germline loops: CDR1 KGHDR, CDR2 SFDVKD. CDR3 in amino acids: CATSVQGLHTDTQYF. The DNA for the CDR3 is TGTGCCACCAGTGTACAGGGACTACACACAGATACGCAGTATTTT.

The CDR3, as DNA: TGTGCCAGCAGTTCTACAGGGGTCTGGTATGGCTACACCTTC. Its protein is CASSSTGVWYGYTF. The rearrangement joins TRBV6-5 to TRBJ1-2; 7 nucleotides align to TRBD1. There are 14 residues in the CDR3. Germline CDR1 reads MNHEY; CDR2 reads SVGAGI. The J segment lost 5 bases and the V segment lost 4 bases, leaving 7 bases of the junction unmatched.

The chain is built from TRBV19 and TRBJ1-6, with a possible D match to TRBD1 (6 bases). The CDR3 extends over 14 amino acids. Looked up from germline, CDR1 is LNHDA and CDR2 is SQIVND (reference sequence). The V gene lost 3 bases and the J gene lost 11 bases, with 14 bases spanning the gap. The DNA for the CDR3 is TGTGCCAGTAGTATGCTCCAGGACAGCACACCCCTCCACTTT. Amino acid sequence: CASSMLQDSTPLHF.

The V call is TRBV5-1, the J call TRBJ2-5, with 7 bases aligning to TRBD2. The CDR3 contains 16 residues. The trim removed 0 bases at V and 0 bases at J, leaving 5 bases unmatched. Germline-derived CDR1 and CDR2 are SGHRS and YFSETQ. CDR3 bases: TGCGCCAGCAGCTTGGGAATCGGGGGGTACCAAGAGACCCAGTACTTC. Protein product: CASSLGIGGYQETQYF.

The chain's CDR3 is CASSFWSGDTQYF. The CDR3 region has the DNA TGTGCCAGCAGCTTCTGGTCCGGGGATACGCAGTATTTT. The chain is built from TRBV5-4 and TRBJ2-3; D not certain. Germline V gene lookup returns CDR1 SGHNT and CDR2 YYREEE (reference sequence). The CDR3 covers 13 residues. V dropped 2 bases and J dropped 6 bases, with 10 bases sitting between them.

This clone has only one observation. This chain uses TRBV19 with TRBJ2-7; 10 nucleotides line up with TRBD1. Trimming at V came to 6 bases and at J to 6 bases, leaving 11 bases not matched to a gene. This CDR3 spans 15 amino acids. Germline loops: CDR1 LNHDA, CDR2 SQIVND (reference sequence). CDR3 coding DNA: TGTGCCAGTAGAGCAATCCGGGACAGGGGATCCGAGCAGTACTTC. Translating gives CASRAIRDRGSEQYF.

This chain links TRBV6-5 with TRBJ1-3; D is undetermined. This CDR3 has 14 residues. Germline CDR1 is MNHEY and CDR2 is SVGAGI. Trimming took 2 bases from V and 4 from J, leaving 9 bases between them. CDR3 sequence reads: CASSYAQRGNTIYF. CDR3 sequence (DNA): TGTGCCAGCAGTTACGCACAAAGAGGAAACACCATATATTTT.

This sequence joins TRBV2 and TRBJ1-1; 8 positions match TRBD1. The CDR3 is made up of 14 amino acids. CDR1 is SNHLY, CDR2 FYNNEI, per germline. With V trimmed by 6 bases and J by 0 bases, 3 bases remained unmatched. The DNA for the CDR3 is TGTGCCAGCAGCGGACAGGGAATGAACACTGAAGCTTTCTTT. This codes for CASSGQGMNTEAFF.

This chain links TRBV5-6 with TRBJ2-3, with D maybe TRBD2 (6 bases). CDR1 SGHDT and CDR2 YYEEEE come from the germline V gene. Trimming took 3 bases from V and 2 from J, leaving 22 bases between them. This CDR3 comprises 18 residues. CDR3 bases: TGTGCCAGCAGCTCGTTAAACGGACTAACATCCCTCACAGATACGCAGTATTTT. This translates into CASSSLNGLTSLTDTQYF.

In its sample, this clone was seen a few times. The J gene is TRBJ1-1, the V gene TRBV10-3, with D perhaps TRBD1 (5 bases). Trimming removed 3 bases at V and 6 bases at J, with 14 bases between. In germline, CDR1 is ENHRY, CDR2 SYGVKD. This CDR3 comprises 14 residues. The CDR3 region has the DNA TGTGCCATCAGTGAATCGGGGGTCTACTCTGAAGCTTTCTTT. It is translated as CAISESGVYSEAFF.

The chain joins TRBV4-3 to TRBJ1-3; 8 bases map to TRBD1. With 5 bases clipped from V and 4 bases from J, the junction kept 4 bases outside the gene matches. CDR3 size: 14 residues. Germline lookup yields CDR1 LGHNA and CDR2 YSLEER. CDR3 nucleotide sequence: TGCGCCAGCAGCTCCCGGACAGGGGGAAACACCATATATTTT. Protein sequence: CASSSRTGGNTIYF.

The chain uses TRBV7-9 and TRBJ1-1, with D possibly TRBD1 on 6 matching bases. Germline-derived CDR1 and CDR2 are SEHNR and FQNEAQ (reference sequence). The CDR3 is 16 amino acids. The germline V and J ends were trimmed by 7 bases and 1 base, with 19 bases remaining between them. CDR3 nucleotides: TGTGCCAGCACGACCCGCGCAGGGGCCTCGAACACTGAAGCTTTCTTT. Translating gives CASTTRAGASNTEAFF.

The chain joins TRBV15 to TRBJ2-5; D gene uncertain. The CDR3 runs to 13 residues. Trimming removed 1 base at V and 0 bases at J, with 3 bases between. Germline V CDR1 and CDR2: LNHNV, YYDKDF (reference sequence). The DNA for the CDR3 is TGTGCCACCAGCAGAGCGTACCAAGAGACCCAGTACTTC. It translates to CATSRAYQETQYF.

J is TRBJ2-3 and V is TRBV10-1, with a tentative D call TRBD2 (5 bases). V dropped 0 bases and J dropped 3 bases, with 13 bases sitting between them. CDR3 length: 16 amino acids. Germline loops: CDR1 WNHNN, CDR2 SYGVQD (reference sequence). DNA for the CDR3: TGCGCCAGCAGTGAGTCGGGGTGGGAGCGAACAGATACGCAGTATTTT. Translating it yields CASSESGWERTDTQYF.

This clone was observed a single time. The CDR3 bases are TGTGCCAGCAGCGCCCAGTCAGGGGGCGAGCAGTACTTC. Its translation: CASSAQSGGEQYF. This chain connects TRBV7-9 to TRBJ2-7; 7 positions match TRBD1. The CDR3 sequence is 13 residues long. V shed 5 bases, J shed 6 bases, and the junction held 7 bases outside the gene matches. Germline lookup yields CDR1 SEHNR and CDR2 FQNEAQ (reference sequence).

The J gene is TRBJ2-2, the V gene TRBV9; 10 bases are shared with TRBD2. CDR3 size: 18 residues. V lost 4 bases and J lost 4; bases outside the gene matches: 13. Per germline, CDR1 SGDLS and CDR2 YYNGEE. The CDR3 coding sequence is TGTGCCAGCAGCACACGCCCCTGGACTAGCGGTAGCACCGGGGAGCTGTTTTTT. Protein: CASSTRPWTSGSTGELFF.